This TCR beta chain was identified in a study of blood T cell repertoires in COVID-19. As for the study in general: Collection of acute and convalescent COVID-19 samples took place in the United States, Italy and Spain.

The germline CDR1 and CDR2 sequences are MNHNY and SVGAGI (reference sequence). V gave up 5 bases and J gave up 0 bases; unmatched junction bases: 24. The CDR3 consists of 22 residues. Authors' processing steps: Reference gene primers were amplified, and this amplification served to estimate nucleated cell counts. Generated by immunoSEQ multiplex PCR, the TCRdb table keeps only in-frame clones and is missing some. Clone size and the V and J calls come from that table; the DNA yielded D and trimming. The repertoire holds about 380,000 clones, over 65% seen once, with roughly 1.2% in the top ten. This sequence was found in a human donor with acute or convalescent COVID-19. The donor label of this sample is uncertain. Source material: peripheral blood. This rearrangement joins TRBV6-6 to TRBJ2-3; 9 positions match TRBD1. This CDR3 is CASSQPPRDRARLAVSTDTQYF. The CDR3 DNA reads as TGTGCCAGCAGTCAACCCCCCCGGGACAGGGCTCGGCTAGCGGTGAGCACAGATACGCAGTATTTT.